This is a list of T cell receptor beta chains from one sample in a study of shared clonotypes between healthy human individuals. The repertoire was sequenced with immunoSEQ multiplex PCR; TCRdb's copy has only in-frame clones and lacks some. The table lists 650,000 to 800,000 clones, 72% of them singletons, with approximately 2% in the top ten. Sequencing was carried out using memory CD4+ T cells sorted from blood. Source of these receptors: a woman aged 25 to 39 in good health. Each CDR3 is given with its conserved first and last residue. A D gene is named only where the DNA matches it firmly. The listing skips clone size in some rows; elsewhere it reads once, few, many or a size class.

D gene: TRBD2
clone size: NA
V gene: TRBV10-2
J gene: TRBJ2-1
CDR3 DNA: TGCGCCAGCAAGCGGGAGGGGAGCTCCTACAATGAGCAGTTCTTC
CDR3 protein: CASKREGSSYNEQFF

D gene: NA
clone size: NA
V gene: TRBV4-1
J gene: TRBJ2-7
CDR3 DNA: TGCGCCAGCAGCCAAGTAGGTGTCTCCTACGAGCAGTACTTC
CDR3 protein: CASSQVGVSYEQYF

D gene: TRBD1
clone size: few
V gene: TRBV12-5
J gene: TRBJ1-3
CDR3 DNA: TGTGCTAGTGGTTTGATTCAGACAGGGCGGGCTGGAAACACCATATATTTT
CDR3 protein: CASGLIQTGRAGNTIYF

D gene: NA
clone size: NA
V gene: TRBV2
J gene: TRBJ1-5
CDR3 DNA: TGTGCCAGCAGTAGCCAGGGGACGGATCAGCCCCAGCATTTT
CDR3 protein: CASSSQGTDQPQHF

D gene: TRBD2
clone size: once
V gene: TRBV7-3
J gene: TRBJ2-2
CDR3 DNA: TGTGCCAGCAGCTTAACGGGACTAGGGGCTGGGGAGCTGTTTTTT
CDR3 protein: CASSLTGLGAGELFF

D gene: NA
clone size: NA
V gene: TRBV5-6
J gene: TRBJ2-2
CDR3 DNA: TGTGCCAGCAGCTTGCGACGGGCCGCGCCCAGCACCGGGGAGCTGTTTTTT
CDR3 protein: CASSLRRAAPSTGELFF

D gene: NA
clone size: NA
V gene: TRBV7-9
J gene: TRBJ2-2
CDR3 DNA: TGTGCCAGCAGTCAGGCTTCAGGGTATCTGTTTTTT
CDR3 protein: CASSQASGYLFF

D gene: TRBD2
clone size: few
V gene: TRBV11-2
J gene: TRBJ2-5
CDR3 DNA: TGTGCCAGCAGCTTGCTAGCGGGAGCAGCAGAGACCCAGTACTTC
CDR3 protein: CASSLLAGAAETQYF

D gene: TRBD2
clone size: NA
V gene: TRBV18
J gene: TRBJ2-6
CDR3 DNA: TGTGCCAGCTCACCTACCCAGGGAGGGCATCACGTCCTGACTTTC
CDR3 protein: CASSPTQGGHHVLTF

D gene: TRBD1
clone size: once
V gene: TRBV28
J gene: TRBJ2-5
CDR3 DNA: TGTGCCAGCAGTCCGCGGGGACAGGGGGATTCAGAGACCCAGTACTTC
CDR3 protein: CASSPRGQGDSETQYF